This T cell receptor (beta chain) came from a study of T cell responses to AZD1222 COVID-19 vaccine. Study observations and caveats: Most donors were white British and more were female, and clonal diversity was possibly underestimated. It was only after the peak T cell response that any repertoires were sampled. AZD1222 recipients seropositive at baseline numbered only 5 to 7. With two AZD1222 doses given, Spike-specific TCR breadth and depth both rose.

Comment on this clone: Its antigen is currently unknown.

Clones were read by immunoSEQ multiplex PCR, and TCRdb kept only the in-frame ones, dropping some. This table holds about 120,000 clones, about 81% found once. This material consisted of peripheral blood, taken on day 0 of AZD1222 vaccination. The clonotype comes from an adult in good health.

The CDR3 loop reads CAATGQGKYNEQFF. DNA of the CDR3: TGTGCAGCGACGGGGCAGGGAAAATACAATGAGCAGTTCTTC. The chain employs TRBV19 and TRBJ2-1; tentatively, D is TRBD1 or TRBD2 (5 bases each). This CDR3 has 14 residues. The germline V gene has CDR1 LNHDA and CDR2 SQIVND (reference sequence).